The rows below give T cell receptor beta chains drawn from one sample of a study of blood T cell repertoires in COVID-19. Clones were sequenced by immunoSEQ multiplex PCR, and TCRdb holds only the in-frame ones, with some missing. The table has 130,000 to 150,000 clones, around nine tenths seen once. Material for sequencing was peripheral blood. These receptors all stem from a woman between 40 and 55 years old with acute or convalescent COVID-19. Both conserved end residues are part of each CDR3. A D gene is named only where the DNA matches it firmly. Clone sizes are given selectively: once, few, many, or a class where the clone is expanded.

>-|12|-|TRBJ1-2|TRBV24-1
TGTGCCACCAGTGATTTCAGGAATGGCTACACCTTC
CATSDFRNGYTF
>TRBD1|16|once|TRBJ1-4|TRBV5-1
TGCGCCAGCAGCGGGCGACCGGGACAGGCCAATGAAAAACTGTTTTTT
CASSGRPGQANEKLFF
>-|14|few|TRBJ2-2|TRBV18
TGTGCCAGCTCACCTGGACAGAACACCGGGGAGCTGTTTTTT
CASSPGQNTGELFF
>-|13|-|TRBJ1-1|TRBV7-2
TGTGCCAGCACCGCACAATCTGACACTGAAGCTTTCTTT
CASTAQSDTEAFF
>-|16|-|TRBJ2-6|TRBV19
TGTGCCAGTAGTATCCGAGGGGGAACTGGGGCCAACGTCCTGACTTTC
CASSIRGGTGANVLTF
>-|15|-|TRBJ1-1|TRBV7-9
TGTGCCAGCAGCCAACTAGCGGGGTCTTACACTGAAGCTTTCTTT
CASSQLAGSYTEAFF
>TRBD2|18|few|TRBJ2-5|TRBV5-1
TGCGCCAGCGCCTTACTTCCTGGTGGACTAGCGGGGGTAGAGACCCAGTACTTC
CASALLPGGLAGVETQYF
>TRBD1|16|-|TRBJ1-1|TRBV11-2
TGTGCCAGCAGCTTAGATGGGGGACAGGGGATCACTGAAGCTTTCTTT
CASSLDGGQGITEAFF
>TRBD1|15|once|TRBJ1-5|TRBV2
TGTGCCACCGCGACAGGGACAAATAGCAATCAGCCCCAGCATTTT
CATATGTNSNQPQHF
>TRBD2|16|-|TRBJ2-1|TRBV2
TGTGCCAGCAGTCCGACTAGCGGGGATGTGCACAATGAGCAGTTCTTC
CASSPTSGDVHNEQFF
>-|16|-|TRBJ2-1|TRBV6-1
TGTGCCAGCAGTGGCATGGAGGGGACCTCCTACAATGAGCAGTTCTTC
CASSGMEGTSYNEQFF
>TRBD1|14|once|TRBJ2-1|TRBV3-1/TRBV3-2
TGTGCCAGCAGTAGTGGACAGGGCGGGAATGAGCAGTTCTTC
CASSSGQGGNEQFF
>-|16|-|TRBJ1-2|TRBV7-8
TGTGCCAGCAGCGGTCTGTCCTATGAGACAGGCAGAGGCTACACCTTC
CASSGLSYETGRGYTF
>-|15|-|TRBJ1-6|TRBV5-1
TGCGCCAGCAGCTTGGGCCGCAGGGGAAATTCACCCCTCCACTTT
CASSLGRRGNSPLHF
>TRBD1|13|-|TRBJ2-7|TRBV7-9
TGTGCCAGCAGCTTAGGGACAGGTTACGAGCAGTACTTC
CASSLGTGYEQYF
>TRBD1|17|-|TRBJ1-3|TRBV15
TGTGCCACCAGCCCCGGACAGGGTACGGGAATCGGAAACACCATATATTTT
CATSPGQGTGIGNTIYF
>TRBD2|14|-|TRBJ2-7|TRBV6-1
TGTGCCAGCAGTGTAGCTAGCGGGAGCTACGAGCAGTACTTC
CASSVASGSYEQYF
>-|15|-|TRBJ1-3|TRBV2
TGTGCCAGCAGTGGATGGACGCCGGGAGGAAACACCATATATTTT
CASSGWTPGGNTIYF
>TRBD1|17|few|TRBJ1-2|TRBV13
TGTGCCAGCAGCTTAGGTTGGGGACAGGGAGGTAACTATGGCTACACCTTC
CASSLGWGQGGNYGYTF
>TRBD2|17|-|TRBJ2-6|TRBV5-4
TGTGCCAGCAGACTGTGGGGGGGGAGCTCTGGGGCCAACGTCCTGACTTTC
CASRLWGGSSGANVLTF
>-|17|-|TRBJ1-4|TRBV7-9
TGTGCCAGCAGCTTAGGAGCAGGTACCCACGGAGGGGAAAAACTGTTTTTT
CASSLGAGTHGGEKLFF
>-|13|-|TRBJ1-5|TRBV6-2/TRBV6-3
TGTGCCAGCAGTTACTGGGGGCACCAGCCCCAGCATTTT
CASSYWGHQPQHF
>-|10|-|TRBJ1-1|TRBV6-5
TGTGCCACCGGGTACACTGAAGCTTTCTTT
CATGYTEAFF
>-|13|once|TRBJ2-1|TRBV4-1
TGCGCCAGCAGCCTGCCGAGGGGGAATGAGCAGTTCTTC
CASSLPRGNEQFF
>TRBD1|14|once|TRBJ1-6|TRBV9
TGTGCCAGCAGCAGGACAGGGGCGGTTTCACCCCTCCACTTT
CASSRTGAVSPLHF
>-|16|few|TRBJ2-2|TRBV5-1
TGCGCCAGCAGCTTGGGGGCGACTGGGGCGACCGGGGAGCTGTTTTTT
CASSLGATGATGELFF
>-|14|-|TRBJ2-1|TRBV19
TGTGCCAGTAGTATAGAAGGAGGGAGTAATGAGCAGTTCTTC
CASSIEGGSNEQFF
>TRBD1|14|-|TRBJ2-5|TRBV7-9
TGTGCCAGCAGGCTAAGGGGGCCCCAAGAGACCCAGTACTTC
CASRLRGPQETQYF
>TRBD2|15|-|TRBJ2-1|TRBV2
TGTGCCAGCACGCTGACTAGCGGGAGGGTCGATGAGCAGTTCTTC
CASTLTSGRVDEQFF
>TRBD2|15|once|TRBJ2-7|TRBV30
TGTGCCTGGACCGGCGGGGGGCTAATGGGCTACGAGCAGTACTTC
CAWTGGGLMGYEQYF
>TRBD1|14|-|TRBJ2-2|TRBV19
TGTGCCAGTATCGGGGACAGGAATGTCGGGGAGCTGTTTTTT
CASIGDRNVGELFF
>TRBD2|14|-|TRBJ2-2|TRBV9
TGTGCCAGCACCTCGGGGGCGGGGGGCCAGGAGCTGTTTTTT
CASTSGAGGQELFF
>-|16|-|TRBJ2-1|TRBV3-1/TRBV3-2
TGTGCCAGCAGAGAGGCAGGGGGGCCTTTTGGCAATGAGCAGTTCTTC
CASREAGGPFGNEQFF
>-|13|-|TRBJ2-7|TRBV7-2
TGTGCCAGCAGCTTGAGGCGGAGCTACGAGCAGTACTTC
CASSLRRSYEQYF
>TRBD2|15|-|TRBJ2-1|TRBV24-1
TGTGCCACCAGTTCCGGGACTAGCGGAAACAATGAGCAGTTCTTC
CATSSGTSGNNEQFF
>TRBD1|16|-|TRBJ2-3|TRBV2
TGTGCCAGCAGTGAGGGGACAGGGGCTTCCACAGATACGCAGTATTTT
CASSEGTGASTDTQYF
>-|14|-|TRBJ1-1|TRBV5-5
TGTGCCAGCAGCTTGGCACGGAGGAACACTGAAGCTTTCTTT
CASSLARRNTEAFF
>TRBD2|15|-|TRBJ2-3|TRBV30
TGTGCCTGGACGGGGAGCGGGAGGGCCGTAGATACGCAGTATTTT
CAWTGSGRAVDTQYF
>-|11|-|TRBJ1-1|TRBV20-1
TGCAGTGCTTCTTTGAACACTGAAGCTTTCTTT
CSASLNTEAFF
>-|13|once|TRBJ1-3|TRBV18
TGTGCCAGCTCCCAGGGGTCCGGAAACACCATATATTTT
CASSQGSGNTIYF
>-|15|-|TRBJ2-2|TRBV6-5
TGTGCCAGCATCCACGGGACTCCGAACACCGGGGAGCTGTTTTTT
CASIHGTPNTGELFF
>-|14|-|TRBJ1-2|TRBV6-5
TGTGCCAGCACCGAAAGGGGATCCGGGCATGGCTACACCTTC
CASTERGSGHGYTF
>TRBD1|16|-|TRBJ2-5|TRBV10-3
TGTGCCATCAGTGCGCCGGGACAGGGGACCCAAGAGACCCAGTACTTC
CAISAPGQGTQETQYF
>-|14|once|TRBJ1-5|TRBV5-1
TGCGCCAGCAGCTTGGAGGCAGGGGATCAGCCCCAGCATTTT
CASSLEAGDQPQHF
>TRBD1|18|-|TRBJ2-6|TRBV19
TGTGCCAGTAGTATTCCCTATAGGGGGCGTAGAGGGGCCAACGTCCTGACTTTC
CASSIPYRGRRGANVLTF
>TRBD2|17|-|TRBJ2-1|TRBV12-5
TGTGCTAGTGGTTTGCCCTTAGCGGGAGGGGGGGGCAATGAGCAGTTCTTC
CASGLPLAGGGGNEQFF
>TRBD1|15|-|TRBJ2-5|TRBV25-1
TGTGCCAGCAGTGGGGACGGGACAGGGTATCTCACCCAGTACTTC
CASSGDGTGYLTQYF
>TRBD1|15|-|TRBJ1-1|TRBV7-9
TGTGCCAGCAGCGGACCGGACAGGGGGCCTACTGAAGCTTTCTTT
CASSGPDRGPTEAFF
>-|15|-|TRBJ1-4|TRBV18
TGTGCCAGCTCACCACCGGCGGGAGTTAGGGAAAAACTGTTTTTT
CASSPPAGVREKLFF
>-|13|-|TRBJ2-7|TRBV7-2
TGTGCCAGCAACCGGGGTCTTGCCTACGAGCAGTACTTC
CASNRGLAYEQYF
>-|14|once|TRBJ2-5|TRBV2
TGTGCCAGCACTTACCAGGGAACAAGAGAGACCCAGTACTTC
CASTYQGTRETQYF
>-|14|-|TRBJ1-2|TRBV7-9
TGTGCCAGCAGCTTAGAACCGACAGGAGGAGGCTACACCTTC
CASSLEPTGGGYTF
>TRBD2|14|-|TRBJ2-2|TRBV30
TGTGCCTGGAGTGCATGGGAGGGGACCGGGGAGCTGTTTTTT
CAWSAWEGTGELFF
>TRBD2|15|-|TRBJ2-1|TRBV5-5
TGTGCCAGCTTGCCGGGACTAGCGGTTGGGAATGAGCAGTTCTTC
CASLPGLAVGNEQFF
>-|14|-|TRBJ1-6|TRBV28
TGTGCCAGCTCCACTAGGGTCCCAAATTCACCCCTCCACTTT
CASSTRVPNSPLHF
>TRBD1|15|-|TRBJ1-6|TRBV5-4
TGTGCCAGCAGCCCGGGACAGGGCTTTAATTCACCCCTCCACTTT
CASSPGQGFNSPLHF
>TRBD2|19|-|TRBJ2-5|TRBV5-1
TGCGCCAGCAGCTTGGCCGAAACCCAACTAGCGGAGTTCCAAGAGACCCAGTACTTC
CASSLAETQLAEFQETQYF